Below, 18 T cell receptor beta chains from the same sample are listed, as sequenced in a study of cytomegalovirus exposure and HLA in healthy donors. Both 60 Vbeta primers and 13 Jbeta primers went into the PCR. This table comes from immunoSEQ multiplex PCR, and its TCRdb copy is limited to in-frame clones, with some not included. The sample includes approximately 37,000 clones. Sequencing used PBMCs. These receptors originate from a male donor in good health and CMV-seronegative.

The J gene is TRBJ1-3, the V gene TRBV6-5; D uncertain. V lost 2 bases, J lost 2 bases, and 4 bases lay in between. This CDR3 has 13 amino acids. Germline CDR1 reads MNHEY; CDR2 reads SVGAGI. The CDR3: CASSYTTGNTIYF. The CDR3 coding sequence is TGTGCCAGCAGTTACACAACTGGAAACACCATATATTTT.

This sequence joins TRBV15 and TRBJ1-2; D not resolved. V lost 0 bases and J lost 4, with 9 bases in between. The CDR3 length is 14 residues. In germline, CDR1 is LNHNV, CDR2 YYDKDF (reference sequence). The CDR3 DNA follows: TGTGCCACCAGCAGAGACCGGGGTAGCTATGGCTACACCTTC. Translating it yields CATSRDRGSYGYTF.

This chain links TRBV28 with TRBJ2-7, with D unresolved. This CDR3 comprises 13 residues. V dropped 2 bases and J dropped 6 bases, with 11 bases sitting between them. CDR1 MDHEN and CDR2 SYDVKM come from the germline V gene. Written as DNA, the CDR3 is TGTGCCAGCAGTTTAAGGCAGGTTGGCGAGCAGTACTTC. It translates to CASSLRQVGEQYF.

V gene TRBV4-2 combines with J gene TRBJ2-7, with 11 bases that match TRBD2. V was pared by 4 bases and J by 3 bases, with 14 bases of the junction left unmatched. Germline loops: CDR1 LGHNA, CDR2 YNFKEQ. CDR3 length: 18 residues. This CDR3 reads CASSPLRVSGGDDYEQYF. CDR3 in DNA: TGTGCCAGCAGCCCCCTCCGCGTTAGCGGGGGGGACGACTACGAGCAGTACTTC.

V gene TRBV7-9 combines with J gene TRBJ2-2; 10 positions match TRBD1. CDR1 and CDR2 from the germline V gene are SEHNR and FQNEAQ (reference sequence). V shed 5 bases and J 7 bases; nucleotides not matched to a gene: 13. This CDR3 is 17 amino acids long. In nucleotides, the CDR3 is TGTGCCAGCAGCCCATCACCGACAGGGGGCGGCGGCGGGGAGCTGTTTTTT. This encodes CASSPSPTGGGGGELFF.

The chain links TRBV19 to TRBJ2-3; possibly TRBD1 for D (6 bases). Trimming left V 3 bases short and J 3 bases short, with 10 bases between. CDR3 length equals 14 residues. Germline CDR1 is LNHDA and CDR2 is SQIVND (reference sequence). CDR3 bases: TGTGCCAGTAGTATCGACAGGTTTACAGATACGCAGTATTTT. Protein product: CASSIDRFTDTQYF.

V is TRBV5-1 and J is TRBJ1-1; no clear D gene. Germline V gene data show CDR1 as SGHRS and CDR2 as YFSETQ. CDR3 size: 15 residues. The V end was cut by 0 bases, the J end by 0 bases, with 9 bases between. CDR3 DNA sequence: TGCGCCAGCAGCTTGGGGGGAGGGCTGAACACTGAAGCTTTCTTT. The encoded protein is CASSLGGGLNTEAFF.

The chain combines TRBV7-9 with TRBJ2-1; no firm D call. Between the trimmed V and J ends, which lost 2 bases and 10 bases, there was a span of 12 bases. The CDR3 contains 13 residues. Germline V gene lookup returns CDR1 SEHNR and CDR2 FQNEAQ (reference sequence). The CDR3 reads CASSLSHRQEQFF. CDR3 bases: TGTGCCAGCAGCTTAAGTCATCGCCAGGAGCAGTTCTTC.

In DNA form, the CDR3 reads TGTGCCTGGAGTGTACTTTTCTACGAGCAGTACTTC. Its translation: CAWSVLFYEQYF. The chain couples TRBV30 to TRBJ2-7, with D unresolved. This CDR3 comprises 12 residues. V gave up 0 bases and J gave up 3 bases, with 6 bases separating them. Germline lookup yields CDR1 GTSNPN and CDR2 SVGIG (reference sequence).

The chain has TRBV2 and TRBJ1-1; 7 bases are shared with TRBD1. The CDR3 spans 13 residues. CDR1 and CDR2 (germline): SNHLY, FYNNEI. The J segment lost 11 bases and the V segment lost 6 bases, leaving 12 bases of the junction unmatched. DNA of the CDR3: TGTGCCAGCAGCCTCTTAGGGGGCGCTGGGGCTTTCTTT. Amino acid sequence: CASSLLGGAGAFF.

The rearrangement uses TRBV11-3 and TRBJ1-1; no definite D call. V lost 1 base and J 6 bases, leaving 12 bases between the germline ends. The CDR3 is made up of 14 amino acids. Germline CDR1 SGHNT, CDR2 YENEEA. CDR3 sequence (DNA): TGTGCCAGCAGCTTAGGGACGGGGTCCCCTGAAGCTTTCTTT. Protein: CASSLGTGSPEAFF.

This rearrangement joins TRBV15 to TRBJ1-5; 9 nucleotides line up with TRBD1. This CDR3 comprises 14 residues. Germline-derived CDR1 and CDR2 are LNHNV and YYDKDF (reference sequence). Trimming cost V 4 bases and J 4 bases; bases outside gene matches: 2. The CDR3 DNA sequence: TGTGCCACCAGCACAGGGACAGGGAATCAGCCCCAGCATTTT. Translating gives CATSTGTGNQPQHF.

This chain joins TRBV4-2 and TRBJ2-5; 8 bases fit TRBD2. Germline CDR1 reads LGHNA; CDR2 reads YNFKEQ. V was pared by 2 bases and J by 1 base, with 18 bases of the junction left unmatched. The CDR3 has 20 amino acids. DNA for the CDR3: TGTGCCAGCAGCCAATATCCCGCGTTGGGGGCGGGGGGCCCCCAAGAGACCCAGTACTTC. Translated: CASSQYPALGAGGPQETQYF.

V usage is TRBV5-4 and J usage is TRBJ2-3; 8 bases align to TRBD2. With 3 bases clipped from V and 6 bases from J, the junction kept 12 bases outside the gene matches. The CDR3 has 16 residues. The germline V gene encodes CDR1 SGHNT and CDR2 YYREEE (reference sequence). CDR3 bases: TGTGCCAGCAGCTCCCATTTGGCGGGGGGCGGTGATACGCAGTATTTT. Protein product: CASSSHLAGGGDTQYF.

CDR3 amino acids: CASSHGKGLGNTEAFF. DNA of the CDR3: TGTGCCAGCAGCCACGGGAAAGGGCTGGGGAACACTGAAGCTTTCTTT. The V call is TRBV7-8, the J call TRBJ1-1, with D hard to call. V shed 5 bases and J shed 1 base, with 17 bases lying between them. The CDR3 runs to 16 residues. Germline CDR1 reads SGHVS; CDR2 reads FQNEAQ. Full variable domain (missing parts from reference TRBV7-8 and TRBJ1-1): GAGVSQSPRYKVAKRGQDVALRCDPISGHVSLFWYQQALGQGPEFLTYFQNEAQLDKSGLPSDRFFAERPEGSVSTLKIQRTQQEDSAVYLCASSHGKGLGNTEAFFGQGTRLTVV.

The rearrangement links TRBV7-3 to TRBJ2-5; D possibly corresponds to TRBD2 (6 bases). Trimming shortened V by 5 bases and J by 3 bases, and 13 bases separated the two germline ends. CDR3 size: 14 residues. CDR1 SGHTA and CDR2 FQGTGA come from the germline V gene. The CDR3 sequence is CASSPMGGKETQYF. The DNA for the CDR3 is TGTGCCAGCAGCCCCATGGGGGGAAAAGAGACCCAGTACTTC.

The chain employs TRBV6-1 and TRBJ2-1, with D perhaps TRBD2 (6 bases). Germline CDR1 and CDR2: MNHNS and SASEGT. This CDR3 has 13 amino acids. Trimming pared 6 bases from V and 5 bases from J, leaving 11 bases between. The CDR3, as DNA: TGTGCCAGCAGCCGGGGGACCGACAATGAGCAGTTCTTC. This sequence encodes CASSRGTDNEQFF.

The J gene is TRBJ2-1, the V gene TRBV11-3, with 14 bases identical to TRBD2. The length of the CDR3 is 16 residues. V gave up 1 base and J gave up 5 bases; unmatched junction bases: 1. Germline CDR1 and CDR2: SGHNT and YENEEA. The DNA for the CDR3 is TGTGCCAGCAGCTTAGGACTAGCGGGGGGGGACAATGAGCAGTTCTTC. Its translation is CASSLGLAGGDNEQFF. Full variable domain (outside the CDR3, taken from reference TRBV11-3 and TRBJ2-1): EAGVVQSPRYKIIEKKQPVAFWCNPISGHNTLYWYLQNLGQGPELLIRYENEEAVDDSQLPKDRFSAERLKGVDSTLKIQPAELGDSAVYLCASSLGLAGGDNEQFFGPGTRLTVL.